The 27 T cell receptor beta chains given below trace back to one sample, sequenced in a study of somatic mutations in cytotoxic T cells in rheumatoid arthritis. This table comes from immunoSEQ multiplex PCR, and its TCRdb copy is limited to in-frame clones, with some not included. The sample lists about 17,000 clones, 65% to 85% seen once, with roughly a tenth in the top ten. The sequencing input was CD8+ T cells sorted from blood. These receptors originate from an adult with rheumatoid arthritis.

The chain employs TRBV7-9 and TRBJ2-7, with D unresolved. Germline V gene sequence: CDR1 SEHNR, CDR2 FQNEAQ (reference sequence). The CDR3 length is 14 residues. V shed 2 bases and J shed 0 bases, with 8 bases lying between them. CDR3 DNA sequence: TGTGCCAGCAGCTTAAACAGTCTCTCCTACGAGCAGTACTTC. This translates into CASSLNSLSYEQYF.

The chain employs TRBV6-5 and TRBJ2-5; 9 positions match TRBD1. V dropped 5 bases and J dropped 11; count of bases not matched to a gene: 15. Germline CDR1 and CDR2: MNHEY and SVGAGI. The CDR3 spans 15 residues. CDR3 in DNA: TGTGCCAGCAGTAACGGCGGGACAGGGATCGTGGAGCAGTACTTC. This sequence encodes CASSNGGTGIVEQYF.

The V call is TRBV7-9, the J call TRBJ2-5; D is perhaps TRBD1 (5 bases). Trimming shortened V by 2 bases and J by 0 bases, and 10 bases separated the two germline ends. The CDR3 loop spans 15 amino acids. Germline CDR1 reads SEHNR; CDR2 reads FQNEAQ (reference sequence). The CDR3 nucleotides are TGTGCCAGCAGCTTAAGGTCAGGGTACCAAGAGACCCAGTACTTC. This translates into CASSLRSGYQETQYF. The full variable domain, with the rest looked up from reference TRBV7-9 and TRBJ2-5, is DTGVSQNPRHKITKRGQNVTFRCDPISEHNRLYWYRQTLGQGPEFLTYFQNEAQLEKSRLLSDRFSAERPKGSFSTLEIQRTEQGDSAMYLCASSLRSGYQETQYFGPGTRLLVL.

This clone has a single count. The genes are TRBV27 and TRBJ2-1; maybe TRBD1 (5 bases). V lost 7 bases to trimming and J lost 9 bases, with 10 bases between them. The CDR3 consists of 11 residues. The V gene's germline CDR1 is MNHEY and CDR2 SMNVEV (reference sequence). CDR3 DNA sequence: TGTGCCAGCAAGTCAGGGTCTGAGCAGTTCTTC. Its translation is CASKSGSEQFF.

V gene TRBV7-9 combines with J gene TRBJ1-2; TRBD1 might be the D (6 bases). The CDR3 spans 17 residues. Trimming took off 4 bases at V and 3 bases at J, with 21 bases between the two ends. Germline lookup yields CDR1 SEHNR and CDR2 FQNEAQ (reference sequence). DNA of the CDR3: TGTGCCAGCAGCTCCCCCGTGGGGGGCAGGGGCGACTATGGCTACACCTTC. It is translated as CASSSPVGGRGDYGYTF.

J is TRBJ2-1 and V is TRBV6-5; possible D gene TRBD1, 6 bases. The CDR3 is 13 amino acids. V was clipped by 6 bases and J by 4 bases, with 10 bases between them. Germline assignment: CDR1 MNHEY and CDR2 SVGAGI. CDR3 sequence (DNA): TGTGCCAGCAGCCCGGGACATTACAATGAGCAGTTCTTC. Amino acids: CASSPGHYNEQFF.

The CDR3 DNA sequence: TGTGCCAGCACAAAGGGGGCGTCTTTGGGAGATACGCAGTATTTT. It yields the protein CASTKGASLGDTQYF. This rearrangement joins TRBV2 to TRBJ2-3; 7 bases are a match to TRBD1. The V gene's germline CDR1 is SNHLY and CDR2 FYNNEI. This CDR3 is built from 15 residues. The junction had 12 bases not matched to a gene; V was cut back by 7 bases and J by 5 bases.

Worth noting for this clone: A junction boundary mismatches the germline segment, possibly from a read error. The chain combines TRBV7-9 with TRBJ2-3, with 8 positions matching TRBD2. The CDR3 spans 15 residues. Germline values: CDR1 SEHNR, CDR2 FQNEAQ (reference sequence). The CDR3 region is CTSSFGLAGTDTQYF. In DNA form, the CDR3 reads TGTACCAGCAGCTTCGGGCTAGCGGGTACAGATACGCAGTATTTT.

This clone has only a few counts. The chain combines TRBV7-9 with TRBJ1-6, with D hard to call. In germline, CDR1 is SEHNR, CDR2 FQNEAQ (reference sequence). The CDR3 totals 12 residues. V shed 4 bases and J shed 7 bases, with 5 bases lying between them. CDR3 DNA: TGTGCCAGCAGCTCCAGAAATTCACCCCTCCACTTT. Protein sequence: CASSSRNSPLHF.

The V call is TRBV5-4, the J call TRBJ2-7, with D maybe TRBD1 (6 bases). The CDR3 contains 14 residues. V was trimmed by 4 bases and J by 5 bases, leaving 16 bases between them. From germline, CDR1 is SGHNT and CDR2 YYREEE (reference sequence). In nucleotides, the CDR3 is TGTGCCAGCAGCCAAGAACAGGGAATCCACGAGCAGTACTTC. Protein: CASSQEQGIHEQYF.

The rearrangement joins TRBV5-1 to TRBJ2-7; D not resolved. With 0 bases removed from V and 5 bases from J, the gap between germline ends came to 9 bases. The germline V gene encodes CDR1 SGHRS and CDR2 YFSETQ. This CDR3 has 13 amino acids. The CDR3 DNA reads TGCGCCAGCAGCTTGGACAGATCCAACGAGCAGTACTTC. Encoded protein: CASSLDRSNEQYF.

The CDR3: CASSWGAGELFF. CDR3 nucleotide sequence: TGTGCCAGCAGCTGGGGTGCCGGGGAGCTGTTTTTT. This rearrangement joins TRBV7-7 to TRBJ2-2, with D hard to call. CDR3 length: 12 amino acids. The V gene lost 4 bases and the J gene lost 6 bases, with 6 bases spanning the gap. The V gene's germline CDR1 is SSHAT and CDR2 FNYEAQ (reference sequence).

CDR3 in amino acids: CASSPRQITDTQYF. The CDR3 DNA follows: TGTGCCAGCAGTCCCCGACAGATCACAGATACGCAGTATTTT. This chain connects TRBV6-5 to TRBJ2-3; D is possibly TRBD1 (5 bases). The CDR3 has 14 amino acids. Trimming shortened V by 5 bases and J by 2 bases, and 11 bases separated the two germline ends. Germline lookup yields CDR1 MNHEY and CDR2 SVGAGI.

This clone is a singleton in its sample. This sequence joins TRBV6-1 and TRBJ1-6; D unresolved. Trimming cost V 0 bases and J 5 bases, with 5 bases left between them. CDR1 is MNHNS, CDR2 SASEGT, per germline. This CDR3 region has 14 residues. CDR3 loop: CASSEALDNSPLHF. Here the CDR3 DNA reads TGTGCCAGCAGTGAAGCGTTGGATAATTCACCCCTCCACTTT.

The sample holds one count of this clone. The rearrangement joins TRBV2 to TRBJ2-6; TRBD2 aligns across 12 bases. CDR1 and CDR2 from the germline V gene are SNHLY and FYNNEI. The CDR3 has 23 residues. Losses at the gene ends were 5 bases for V and 2 bases for J; bases not matched to a gene: 22. CDR3 bases: TGTGCCAGCAGTCCCTCCACACCGACTAGCGGGGGCTCCAGACGCCCTGGGGCCAACGTCCTGACTTTC. Translation gives CASSPSTPTSGGSRRPGANVLTF.

This clone was counted a few times. The chain links TRBV9 to TRBJ2-1, with D hard to call. The V gene's germline CDR1 is SGDLS and CDR2 YYNGEE. The CDR3 runs 14 residues. Between the trimmed V and J ends, which lost 3 bases and 5 bases, there was a span of 12 bases. The CDR3 sequence: CASSARFPNNEQFF. The CDR3 region has the DNA TGTGCCAGCAGCGCTAGGTTTCCCAACAATGAGCAGTTCTTC. The whole variable domain, remainder taken from reference TRBV9 and TRBJ2-1, is DSGVTQTPKHLITATGQRVTLRCSPRSGDLSVYWYQQSLDQGLQFLIQYYNGEERAKGNILERFSAQQFPDLHSELNLSSLELGDSALYFCASSARFPNNEQFFGPGTRLTVL.

This clone came up a few times. The chain employs TRBV27 and TRBJ2-7; D not resolved. The germline V gene has CDR1 MNHEY and CDR2 SMNVEV (reference sequence). The CDR3 contains 12 residues. With 1 base removed from V and 7 bases from J, the gap between germline ends came to 8 bases. CDR3 bases: TGTGCCAGCAGTTTATGGGGAACTGAGCAGTACTTC. Encoded protein: CASSLWGTEQYF.

The chain employs TRBV27 and TRBJ2-7; tentatively, D is TRBD1 (5 bases). The CDR3 spans 15 residues. V lost 8 bases, J lost 3 bases, and 20 bases lay in between. Germline loops: CDR1 MNHEY, CDR2 SMNVEV (reference sequence). The CDR3 coding sequence is TGTGCCAGCCGACTCGGGCCAGGGAATTTCTACGAGCAGTACTTC. This codes for CASRLGPGNFYEQYF.

The chain couples TRBV5-5 to TRBJ1-1; 11 positions match TRBD1. The germline CDR1 and CDR2 sequences are SGHKS and YYEKEE (reference sequence). The CDR3 consists of 13 residues. V lost 0 bases, J lost 8 bases, and 0 bases stayed unmatched. The CDR3: CASSLGTGGEAFF. In DNA, the CDR3 is TGTGCCAGCAGCTTGGGGACAGGGGGCGAAGCTTTCTTT.

The chain recombines TRBV28 with TRBJ2-5; D may be TRBD1 or TRBD2 (6 bases each). This CDR3 has 18 amino acids. Between the trimmed V and J ends, which lost 3 bases and 5 bases, there was a span of 25 bases. Germline lookup yields CDR1 MDHEN and CDR2 SYDVKM. The CDR3 DNA reads as TGTGCCAGCAGTTTTTCGGCGGGGTTACAGGGCCACAGGGAGACCCAGTACTTC. Protein sequence: CASSFSAGLQGHRETQYF.

This chain links TRBV28 with TRBJ1-3, with no clear D. Trimming cost V 6 bases and J 0 bases, with 9 bases left between them. Germline assignment: CDR1 MDHEN and CDR2 SYDVKM. There are 14 residues in the CDR3. CDR3 DNA: TGTGCCAGCAGCCTCTCGGACTCTGGAAACACCATATATTTT. Protein: CASSLSDSGNTIYF.

This clone was detected only a few times. The V and J genes are TRBV27 and TRBJ2-7, with 11 bases aligning to TRBD1. J was trimmed by 2 bases and V by 6 bases; bases with no gene match: 6. The germline V gene has CDR1 MNHEY and CDR2 SMNVEV (reference sequence). This CDR3 comprises 15 residues. CDR3 sequence: CASSSGTGGAYEQYF. As DNA, the CDR3 is TGTGCCAGCAGCTCCGGGACAGGGGGGGCCTACGAGCAGTACTTC.

The V and J genes are TRBV9 and TRBJ1-2; TRBD1 matches at 11 bases. CDR3 size: 15 residues. Germline CDR1 reads SGDLS; CDR2 reads YYNGEE. V trimming: 2 bases; J trimming: 6 bases; junction bases outside the gene matches: 6. The CDR3 region has the DNA TGTGCCAGCAGCGTCGGGGGGACAGGGGGAAATGGCTACACCTTC. The encoded protein is CASSVGGTGGNGYTF.

The V gene is TRBV6-4, the J gene TRBJ2-2, with TRBD2 identical over 7 bases. CDR1 is MRHNA and CDR2 is SNTAGT in the germline V gene. There are 14 residues in the CDR3. Trimming cost V 3 bases and J 4 bases; bases outside gene matches: 2. DNA for the CDR3: TGTGCCAGCAGTGAGGGGGGGAGCACCGGGGAGCTGTTTTTT. Translating it yields CASSEGGSTGELFF.

The count of this clone is one. The rearrangement joins TRBV9 to TRBJ1-3, with D tentatively TRBD1 (5 bases). V shed 1 base and J shed 3 bases, with 11 bases lying between them. The CDR3 consists of 15 residues. From germline, CDR1 is SGDLS and CDR2 YYNGEE. CDR3 in DNA: TGTGCCAGCAGCGTATGGGGCAGCGGTGGAAACACCATATATTTT. Residues: CASSVWGSGGNTIYF.

This clone was observed once. This chain joins TRBV11-2 and TRBJ2-3, with TRBD2 matching over 10 bases. Germline-derived CDR1 and CDR2 are SGHAT and FQNNGV. This CDR3 comprises 16 residues. The V segment lost 3 bases and the J segment 2 bases; nucleotides outside the gene matches: 5. CDR3 protein: CASSFLAGANTDTQYF. The CDR3 nucleotides read TGTGCCAGCAGCTTTCTAGCGGGGGCCAACACAGATACGCAGTATTTT.

V usage is TRBV27 and J usage is TRBJ2-7; D gene ambiguous. The ends were cut back, 0 bases at V and 4 bases at J, with 7 bases in the middle. The germline gives CDR1 MNHEY, CDR2 SMNVEV (reference sequence). The CDR3 runs 13 residues. The CDR3 nucleotides read TGTGCCAGCAGTTTATCCCCCTATTACGAGCAGTACTTC. It encodes CASSLSPYYEQYF.